These 21 T cell receptor beta chains originate from one sample sequenced in a study of cytomegalovirus exposure and HLA in healthy donors. The PCR had 60 Vbeta and 13 Jbeta primers. Profiling relied on immunoSEQ multiplex PCR, and the TCRdb table lists in-frame clones only, not all of them. The data hold some 150,000 clones, with roughly 81% observed a single time. Material for sequencing was PBMCs. The receptors here all came from a woman aged 18-29 years in good health and CMV-seronegative.

In its sample, this clone was seen once. The CDR3 nucleotides read TGTGCCAGCACACGGGGAGGGGTGAGGACTGAAGCTTTCTTT. Translating it yields CASTRGGVRTEAFF. The J gene is TRBJ1-1, the V gene TRBV6-1; possible D gene TRBD1, 5 bases. Trimming took off 7 bases at V and 5 bases at J, with 17 bases between the two ends. CDR3 length equals 14 residues. Germline assignment: CDR1 MNHNS and CDR2 SASEGT.

This clone has only a few counts. The chain is built from TRBV2 and TRBJ2-4; TRBD1 might be the D (6 bases). The CDR3 spans 15 residues. V gave up 9 bases and J gave up 0 bases, with 15 bases separating them. Germline V CDR1 and CDR2: SNHLY, FYNNEI. The CDR3 loop is CASSLDRLAKNIQYF. The CDR3 bases are TGTGCCAGTAGCCTCGACAGGCTAGCCAAAAACATTCAGTACTTC.

The genes are TRBV1 and TRBJ1-5; the table assigns TRBD1, which was not confirmed against the DNA. TRBV1 is a pseudogene segment. The CDR3 is 19 amino acids. CDR3 sequence (DNA): TGCACCAGCAGCCAAGTCGTTCTTGGGACAGGGCAAAACAATCAGCCCCAGCATTTT. The encoded protein is CTSSQVVLGTGQNNQPQHF.

This clone was detected once. The chain is built from TRBV18 and TRBJ2-7, with D perhaps TRBD1 (5 bases). Germline CDR1 KGHSH, CDR2 LQKENI. The V end was cut by 2 bases, the J end by 1 base, with 9 bases between. The CDR3 length is 14 residues. The CDR3 region is CASSPKGQSYEQYF. Written as DNA, the CDR3 is TGTGCCAGCTCACCAAAGGGGCAGTCCTACGAGCAGTACTTC.

Turning to this clone: The junction departs from the called germline gene at one end, perhaps through a read error. The chain recombines TRBV7-9 with TRBJ1-2, with a tentative D call TRBD1 (6 bases). The CDR3 length is 17 residues. Per the germline V gene, CDR1 is SEHNR and CDR2 is FQNEAQ (reference sequence). The CDR3 DNA sequence: TGTTCCAGCAGCTTAGTCTTCAGGGGAAGAGAGAACTATGGCTACACCTTC. Protein sequence: CSSSLVFRGRENYGYTF.

Written as DNA, the CDR3 is TGTGCCAGCAGTAGGGGGCGGCACCAGTTCTTC. The encoded protein is CASSRGRHQFF. This chain joins TRBV27 and TRBJ2-1, with 7 bases identical to TRBD1. V was clipped by 5 bases and J by 13 bases; unmatched bases: 5. The germline V gene encodes CDR1 MNHEY and CDR2 SMNVEV (reference sequence). The CDR3 contains 11 residues.

The J gene is TRBJ1-4, the V gene TRBV28, with D tentatively TRBD1 (6 bases). Germline assignment: CDR1 MDHEN and CDR2 SYDVKM. The CDR3 totals 12 residues. Trimming took 8 bases from V and 10 from J, leaving 14 bases between them. The CDR3 coding sequence is TGTGCCAGCCTTACCAGGGGCGCAAAACTGTTTTTT. Its protein product is CASLTRGAKLFF. Full variable domain (outside the CDR3, taken from reference TRBV28 and TRBJ1-4): DVKVTQSSRYLVKRTGEKVFLECVQDMDHENMFWYRQDPGLGLRLIYFSYDVKMKEKGDIPEGYSVSREKKERFSLILESASTNQTSMYLCASLTRGAKLFFGSGTQLSVL.

The chain combines TRBV18 with TRBJ2-3; 12 positions agree with TRBD2. The germline CDR1 and CDR2 sequences are KGHSH and LQKENI. V shed 5 bases and J 0 bases; nucleotides not matched to a gene: 3. The CDR3 covers 16 residues. CDR3 amino acids: CASSSGLAGSTDTQYF. CDR3 sequence (DNA): TGTGCCAGCTCATCCGGACTAGCGGGGAGCACAGATACGCAGTATTTT.

The V and J genes are TRBV4-2 and TRBJ2-4; TRBD2 is a possible D gene (6 bases). The length of the CDR3 is 13 residues. Germline V gene lookup returns CDR1 LGHNA and CDR2 YNFKEQ. V lost 4 bases, J lost 8 bases, and 12 bases lay in between. The DNA for the CDR3 is TGTGCCAGCAGCCCGGGCTGGGAGGACATTCAGTACTTC. This codes for CASSPGWEDIQYF.

Only a few counts were recorded for this clone. CDR3: CASRPSGVPDIQYF. The CDR3, as DNA: TGTGCCAGCAGGCCTAGCGGGGTTCCGGACATTCAGTACTTC. The chain has TRBV2 and TRBJ2-4; 9 nucleotides match TRBD2. Trimming cost V 6 bases and J 8 bases; bases outside gene matches: 8. This CDR3 comprises 14 residues. Germline CDR1 and CDR2: SNHLY and FYNNEI.

For the CDR3, the DNA is TGTGCCAGCAGGGGGACTAGCGGAGACACAGATACGCAGTATTTT. Translation gives CASRGTSGDTDTQYF. The chain joins TRBV6-1 to TRBJ2-3; 11 nucleotides match TRBD2. The CDR3 sequence is 15 residues long. The germline V gene encodes CDR1 MNHNS and CDR2 SASEGT. J was trimmed by 2 bases and V by 6 bases; bases with no gene match: 4.

This chain uses TRBV2 with TRBJ1-5, with D possibly matching TRBD1 (6 bases). Trimming left V 2 bases short and J 0 bases short, with 14 bases between. Germline CDR1 SNHLY, CDR2 FYNNEI. The CDR3 runs to 17 residues. Here the CDR3 reads CASSEYDRGYSNQPQHF. The CDR3 DNA is TGTGCCAGCAGTGAATATGATAGGGGGTATAGCAATCAGCCCCAGCATTTT. Variable domain in full (rest from reference TRBV2 and TRBJ1-5): EPEVTQTPSHQVTQMGQEVILRCVPISNHLYFYWYRQILGQKVEFLVSFYNNEISEKSEIFDDQFSVERPDGSNFTLKIRSTKLEDSAMYFCASSEYDRGYSNQPQHFGDGTRLSIL.

CDR3 bases: TGTGCCAGCAGCGTAGGGGGGGGTGGCACTCGAAATGGCTACACCTTC. This gives the protein CASSVGGGGTRNGYTF. The V and J genes are TRBV9 and TRBJ1-2; D is perhaps TRBD1 (5 bases). CDR1 is SGDLS and CDR2 is YYNGEE in the germline V gene. V was cut by 0 bases and J by 6 bases, with 18 bases left in between. The CDR3 loop spans 16 amino acids.

The rearrangement links TRBV5-5 to TRBJ2-2; unclear D gene. Per germline, CDR1 SGHKS and CDR2 YYEKEE (reference sequence). The CDR3 is made up of 13 amino acids. Deletions cut 2 bases from V and 4 bases from J, with 6 bases between. CDR3 nucleotide sequence: TGTGCCAGCAGCTTAGACATCACCGGGGAGCTGTTTTTT. This translates into CASSLDITGELFF.

The chain has TRBV21-1 and TRBJ2-7; the table gives TRBD1 as D, unverified against the DNA. TRBV21-1 is given as a pseudogene. CDR3 size: 17 residues. For the CDR3, the DNA is TGTGCCAGCAACGTAAGGACAGGCCTAAAGAACTCCTACGAGCAGTACTTC. Its translation is CASNVRTGLKNSYEQYF.

The gene calls are TRBV7-9 and TRBJ2-7; the match to TRBD1 covers 7 bases. This CDR3 spans 15 amino acids. Trimming cost V 4 bases and J 3 bases; bases outside gene matches: 9. Germline V gene sequence: CDR1 SEHNR, CDR2 FQNEAQ (reference sequence). The CDR3 DNA is TGTGCCAGCAGCTCCGGGACAGCAACTTTCTACGAGCAGTACTTC. Translated: CASSSGTATFYEQYF.

The V call is TRBV7-2, the J call TRBJ1-2; 11 bases are a match to TRBD1. With 3 bases clipped from V and 8 bases from J, the junction kept 8 bases outside the gene matches. Germline V gives CDR1 SGHTA, CDR2 FQGNSA. This CDR3 has 15 residues. CDR3 sequence (DNA): TGTGCCAGCAGCTTGGAGTGGACAGGGGGCGGGGGCTACACCTTC. Encoded protein: CASSLEWTGGGGYTF.

V and J are TRBV19 and TRBJ2-5; the match to TRBD1 covers 9 bases. The CDR3 consists of 16 residues. After removal of 3 bases from V and 2 bases from J, the junction contained 7 bases not matched to a gene. CDR1 and CDR2 from the germline V gene are LNHDA and SQIVND (reference sequence). The CDR3 nucleotides read TGTGCCAGTAGTATGGGGACAGGGAAGGGGCAAGAGACCCAGTACTTC. This translates into CASSMGTGKGQETQYF. Full variable domain (missing parts from reference TRBV19 and TRBJ2-5): DGGITQSPKYLFRKEGQNVTLSCEQNLNHDAMYWYRQDPGQGLRLIYYSQIVNDFQKGDIAEGYSVSREKKESFPLTVTSAQKNPTAFYLCASSMGTGKGQETQYFGPGTRLLVL.

This clone was found a few times. The rearrangement uses TRBV2 and TRBJ2-5; 11 nucleotides line up with TRBD2. After removal of 4 bases from V and 5 bases from J, the junction contained 6 bases not matched to a gene. This CDR3 is built from 15 residues. CDR1 is SNHLY, CDR2 FYNNEI, per germline. This chain's CDR3 is CASSGGASGRETQYF. In DNA form, the CDR3 reads TGTGCCAGCAGTGGAGGGGCTAGCGGGAGGGAGACCCAGTACTTC.

This chain uses TRBV7-6 with TRBJ2-5; TRBD2 is a possible D gene (5 bases). V gave up 2 bases and J gave up 2 bases, with 6 bases separating them. Germline-derived CDR1 and CDR2 are SGHVS and FNYEAQ. The length of the CDR3 is 13 residues. CDR3 nucleotide sequence: TGTGCCAGCAGCTTAAGGAGGCAAGAGACCCAGTACTTC. Its translation is CASSLRRQETQYF. Combining the CDR3 with reference TRBV7-6 and TRBJ2-5 gives the whole variable domain GAGVSQSPRYKVTKRGQDVALRCDPISGHVSLYWYRQALGQGPEFLTYFNYEAQQDKSGLPNDRFSAERPEGSISTLTIQRTEQRDSAMYRCASSLRRQETQYFGPGTRLLVL.

This clone has a handful of counts. The rearrangement uses TRBV4-2 and TRBJ2-2; 11 bases map to TRBD2. This CDR3 region has 15 residues. The trim removed 4 bases at V and 3 bases at J, leaving 1 base unmatched. Per the germline V gene, CDR1 is LGHNA and CDR2 is YNFKEQ. CDR3 sequence (DNA): TGTGCCAGCAGCCCACTAGCGGGGGACACCGGGGAGCTGTTTTTT. This codes for CASSPLAGDTGELFF.